What follows are 25 T cell receptor beta chains derived from one specimen sequenced in a study of blood T cells in healthy people across ages (dated by TCRdb to between 2014 and 2016). The method behind the library was 5' RACE. Sequencing was carried out with an Illumina HiSeq 2500. A second PCR of about 6 to 12 cycles was performed with a sample-barcoded 5' primer and a J-beta primer mix. TCRdb trimmed public reads at Q25 via fastp, called clones via MiXCR and kept in-frame beta chains. Entries that share a CDR3 protein sequence are merged under the most common genes and DNA. The sample has approximately 690,000 distinct CDR3 sequences on record, approximately 40% of them singletons. The top ten clonotypes cover 25% to 35% of the sample. The specimen was blood. Receptor source: a man older than 75 in good health.

The rearrangement joins TRBV7-6 to TRBJ1-3, with D unclear. This CDR3 is built from 16 residues. The germline V gene has CDR1 SGHVS and CDR2 FNYEAQ. The V end lost 5 bases, the J end lost 8 bases, and 22 bases lay between the germline ends. The CDR3 DNA is TGTGCCAGCAGCAGAAACCTAGGGAAGCAGAGGGACACCATATATTTT. Translated: CASSRNLGKQRDTIYF.

This clonotype was observed a handful of times. Germline is not matched at one junction end, which may reflect a read error. This sequence joins TRBV11-2 and TRBJ1-2; TRBD1 matches at 9 bases. CDR1 is SGHAT and CDR2 is FQNNGV in the germline V gene. The CDR3 extends over 14 amino acids. The CDR3 region is CASSVERQGEGYTF. As DNA, the CDR3 is TGTGCCAGCAGCGTAGAACGACAGGGGGAAGGCTACACCTTC.

V and J are TRBV7-2 and TRBJ2-3, with D possibly TRBD2 on 7 matching bases. Germline V gene lookup returns CDR1 SGHTA and CDR2 FQGNSA. V lost 5 bases and J lost 2, with 14 bases in between. The CDR3 runs 15 residues. The CDR3 DNA reads as TGTGCCAGCAGCCCTCCGGCGGGGGCCACAGATACGCAGTATTTT. Translating it yields CASSPPAGATDTQYF.

A few counts support this clonotype. This chain links TRBV7-3 with TRBJ2-5, with D tentatively TRBD1 (6 bases). The CDR3 length is 13 residues. Looked up from germline, CDR1 is SGHTA and CDR2 is FQGTGA. V was trimmed by 5 bases and J by 4 bases, leaving 11 bases between them. CDR3 nucleotides: TGTGCCAGCAGCCCACAGGGATCAGAGACCCAGTACTTC. Translated, it gives CASSPQGSETQYF.

In its sample, this clonotype was seen a few times. This sequence joins TRBV12-3 or TRBV12-4 and TRBJ2-1; unclear D gene. With 1 base removed from V and 5 bases from J, the gap between germline ends came to 6 bases. The CDR3 has 13 amino acids. CDR3 coding DNA: TGTGCCAGCAGTTTAGTCCAGGACAATGAGCAGTTCTTC. It is translated as CASSLVQDNEQFF.

CDR3 in amino acids: CATSRGYNEQFF. In DNA, the CDR3 is TGTGCCACCAGCAGGGGTTACAATGAGCAGTTCTTC. The chain carries TRBV15 and TRBJ2-1, with unresolved D. Between the trimmed V and J ends, which lost 3 bases and 4 bases, there was a span of 4 bases. CDR3 length equals 12 residues. Germline CDR1 reads LNHNV; CDR2 reads YYDKDF (reference sequence).

The rearrangement uses TRBV6-2 or TRBV6-3 and TRBJ2-7, with 10 bases matching TRBD1. Germline trimming cut 7 bases from V and 1 base from J; bases unmatched to any gene: 7. Germline V CDR1 and CDR2: MNHEY, SVGEGT. CDR3 size: 15 residues. The chain's CDR3 is CASTRDRGLSYEQYF. As DNA, the CDR3 is TGTGCCAGCACCCGAGACAGGGGGCTTTCCTACGAGCAGTACTTC.

This clonotype was found many times. V is TRBV20-1 and J is TRBJ1-1; the D gene is possibly TRBD1 (5 bases). This CDR3 has 14 residues. Germline-derived CDR1 and CDR2 are DFQATT and SNEGSKA (reference sequence). V was shortened by 6 bases and J by 1 base, with 15 bases between the two germline ends. In DNA, the CDR3 is TGCAGTGCCCCTACCAAGGGGCGGAACACTGAAGCTTTCTTT. This gives the protein CSAPTKGRNTEAFF.

This rearrangement joins TRBV6-2 or TRBV6-3 to TRBJ2-1, with D unresolved. The CDR3 totals 11 residues. Germline V gene data show CDR1 as MNHEY and CDR2 as SVGEGT. V was trimmed by 7 bases and J by 12 bases, leaving 13 bases between them. The CDR3 sequence is CASTSATGQFF. The CDR3, as DNA: TGTGCCAGCACCAGCGCGACTGGGCAGTTCTTC.

The rearrangement joins TRBV9 to TRBJ2-3, with 10 positions matching TRBD2. Trimming removed 4 bases from V and 3 bases from J; junction bases left unmatched: 8. This CDR3 is 16 amino acids long. Germline V CDR1 and CDR2: SGDLS, YYNGEE. DNA of the CDR3: TGTGCCAGCAGCCCTCTAGCGGGAGTGGGGACAGATACGCAGTATTTT. Residues: CASSPLAGVGTDTQYF.

The chain is built from TRBV6-4 and TRBJ2-5, with D unclear. In germline, CDR1 is MRHNA, CDR2 SNTAGT. The CDR3 extends over 16 amino acids. V was pared by 5 bases and J by 11 bases, with 27 bases between. Written as DNA, the CDR3 is TGTGCCAGCAGTCCCGAAAGGTTCATCTCCTACAATGAGCAGTACTTC. Its translation is CASSPERFISYNEQYF.

The chain links TRBV20-1 to TRBJ1-2; D is undetermined. The CDR3 length is 14 residues. V lost 5 bases to trimming and J lost 3 bases, with 16 bases between them. The V gene's germline CDR1 is DFQATT and CDR2 SNEGSKA (reference sequence). CDR3 DNA: TGCAGTGCTGCGGACGGTTGGGCTGACTATGGCTACACCTTC. It specifies CSAADGWADYGYTF.

The V and J genes are TRBV6-2 or TRBV6-3 and TRBJ2-5; the D is unclear. Trimming removed 5 bases from V and 2 bases from J, with 9 bases in between. The CDR3 is 13 residues long. The germline CDR1 and CDR2 sequences are MNHEY and SVGEGT. DNA of the CDR3: TGTGCCAGCAGTGACGAGGCTCAAGAGACCCAGTACTTC. It is translated as CASSDEAQETQYF.

V usage is TRBV6-5 and J usage is TRBJ2-5; 7 bases line up with TRBD1. The J segment lost 2 bases and the V segment lost 2 bases, leaving 2 bases of the junction unmatched. Germline CDR1 reads MNHEY; CDR2 reads SVGAGI. This CDR3 comprises 14 residues. This CDR3 reads CASSYGDRQETQYF. CDR3 DNA sequence: TGTGCCAGCAGTTACGGGGACAGACAAGAGACCCAGTACTTC.

This clonotype was counted between two and nine times. This rearrangement joins TRBV20-1 to TRBJ2-3; 8 bases line up with TRBD1. Trimming at V came to 3 bases and at J to 4 bases, leaving 15 bases not matched to a gene. The CDR3 has 17 amino acids. Germline CDR1 reads DFQATT; CDR2 reads SNEGSKA (reference sequence). The CDR3 loop reads CSASQPLGTGEADTQYF. CDR3 nucleotides: TGCAGTGCTAGTCAGCCTCTAGGGACAGGCGAGGCAGATACGCAGTATTTT.

J is TRBJ2-1 and V is TRBV20-1; D may be TRBD2 (6 bases). Trimming removed 5 bases at V and 6 bases at J, with 20 bases between. Germline CDR1 and CDR2: DFQATT and SNEGSKA (reference sequence). CDR3 length: 15 residues. The DNA of the CDR3 is TGCAGTGCTTCGTTTGCCGGGGGTCCTCTCAATGAGCAGTTCTTC. It translates to CSASFAGGPLNEQFF.

This clonotype has ten or more counts. V usage is TRBV12-3 or TRBV12-4 and J usage is TRBJ2-1, with TRBD1 matching over 8 bases. The V segment lost 5 bases and the J segment 9 bases; nucleotides outside the gene matches: 6. The CDR3 is made up of 13 amino acids. DNA of the CDR3: TGTGCCAGCAGTAAGGACAGGGTGGCTGAGCAGTTCTTC. It yields the protein CASSKDRVAEQFF.

The rearrangement links TRBV7-2 to TRBJ2-4, with 10 bases that match TRBD1. The end of the DNA is better explained by TRBJ2-7, so the J call may be wrong. Germline CDR1 is SGHTA and CDR2 is FQGNSA. This CDR3 contains 13 residues. The CDR3 reads CASSCGTGDEQYF. Here the CDR3 DNA reads TGTGCCAGCAGCTGTGGGACAGGGGACGAGCAGTACTTC.

A few counts support this clonotype. The chain combines TRBV29-1 with TRBJ1-5; possibly TRBD1 for D (6 bases). Trimming shortened V by 0 bases and J by 2 bases, and 11 bases separated the two germline ends. The CDR3 extends over 15 amino acids. Per germline, CDR1 SQVTM and CDR2 ANQGSEA. As DNA, the CDR3 is TGCAGCGTTGAAGATGGCTCAGGGGGCAATCAGCCCCAGCATTTT. It encodes CSVEDGSGGNQPQHF.

This clonotype was recorded a few times. CDR3 amino acids: CANQILTDTQYF. The CDR3 DNA reads TGTGCCAACCAAATCCTCACAGATACGCAGTATTTT. V and J are TRBV7-9 and TRBJ2-3; D is unresolved. CDR3 length: 12 amino acids. V lost 10 bases and J lost 2, with 10 bases in between. Germline CDR1 and CDR2: SEHNR and FQNEAQ (reference sequence).

This clonotype turned up a few times. The gene calls are TRBV20-1 and TRBJ2-7; TRBD1 matches at 8 bases. This CDR3 spans 14 amino acids. Trimming removed 4 bases from V and 3 bases from J; junction bases left unmatched: 8. CDR1 and CDR2 from the germline V gene are DFQATT and SNEGSKA (reference sequence). The chain's CDR3 is CSAKLSGQGYEQYF. The CDR3 nucleotides are TGCAGTGCTAAGCTGTCCGGACAGGGCTACGAGCAGTACTTC.

The chain carries TRBV7-2 and TRBJ1-6; D perhaps matches TRBD1 (6 bases). Germline lookup yields CDR1 SGHTA and CDR2 FQGNSA. The CDR3 has 15 residues. Trimming took 6 bases from V and 8 from J, leaving 17 bases between them. In nucleotides, the CDR3 is TGTGCCAGCAGTTACCAGGGGACGCCAGATTCACCCCTCCACTTT. Its translation: CASSYQGTPDSPLHF.

Regarding this clonotype: A clone one base away is much larger, so this may be a read error. CDR3 bases: TGTGCCAGCAGCGTAGGTAGAGCAACCTACGAGCAGTACTTC. Amino acid sequence: CASSVGRATYEQYF. The genes are TRBV11-2 and TRBJ2-7; D call uncertain. V dropped 5 bases and J dropped 2 bases, with 13 bases sitting between them. This CDR3 has 14 residues. Germline V lookup: CDR1 SGHAT, CDR2 FQNNGV.

This clonotype was seen only a few times. The rearrangement links TRBV7-9 to TRBJ2-5, with a tentative D call TRBD1 (6 bases). Germline CDR1 reads SEHNR; CDR2 reads FQNEAQ (reference sequence). The V gene lost 1 base and the J gene lost 5 bases, with 17 bases spanning the gap. This CDR3 is 16 amino acids long. This CDR3 is CASSLVQGFAAETQYF. For the CDR3, the DNA is TGTGCCAGCAGCTTAGTACAGGGTTTTGCAGCCGAGACCCAGTACTTC.

As DNA, the CDR3 is TGCAGCGTTGTCAGGGGTGTCGGGGAGACCCAGTACTTC. Amino acids: CSVVRGVGETQYF. V gene TRBV29-1 combines with J gene TRBJ2-5; TRBD1 might be the D (6 bases). The CDR3 is made up of 13 amino acids. Per the germline V gene, CDR1 is SQVTM and CDR2 is ANQGSEA. V dropped 4 bases and J dropped 5 bases, with 14 bases sitting between them.